What follows are 5 T cell receptor beta chains derived from one specimen sequenced in a study of metastatic and nonmetastatic thyroid tumors. TCRdb re-analyzed the PCR reads using MiXCR. The data contain over 50,000 clones, 25% to 30% of them singletons. Every patient was untreated before thyroid surgery. The sequenced sample consisted of blood. Receptors originate from a female donor with papillary thyroid cancer or a benign thyroid nodule (not recorded which). Some clones in this sample may be carry-over from other donors' samples.

CDR3 DNA: TGCGCCAGCAGCCCAAGCTGGACAGGGGCTGGAAACACCATATATTTT. Its protein is CASSPSWTGAGNTIYF. J is TRBJ1-3 and V is TRBV4-1, with TRBD1 matching 9 bases. The CDR3 extends over 16 amino acids. J was trimmed by 2 bases and V by 4 bases; bases with no gene match: 6. Germline loops: CDR1 MGHRA, CDR2 YSYEKL.

This clone has a count of ten or more. The CDR3 nucleotides read TGCGCCAGCAGAGGGACTCCTTCCTACGAGCAGTACTTC. This translates into CASRGTPSYEQYF. The J gene is TRBJ2-7, the V gene TRBV4-1, with D perhaps matching TRBD2 (6 bases). The ends were cut back, 6 bases at V and 1 base at J, with 10 bases in the middle. The germline CDR1 and CDR2 sequences are MGHRA and YSYEKL. The CDR3 extends over 13 amino acids.

This clone was seen a handful of times. This chain connects TRBV6-2 or TRBV6-3 to TRBJ2-1; D gene ambiguous. Trimming removed 6 bases at V and 8 bases at J, with 14 bases between. The germline V gene encodes CDR1 MNHEY and CDR2 SVGEGT. This CDR3 comprises 13 residues. The CDR3 DNA reads as TGTGCCAGCAGCCCTAACTTACGCGATGAGCAGTTCTTC. Protein sequence: CASSPNLRDEQFF.

J is TRBJ2-6 and V is TRBV11-2, with D hard to call. Trimming pared 2 bases from V and 0 bases from J, leaving 8 bases between. Germline V gene sequence: CDR1 SGHAT, CDR2 FQNNGV. This CDR3 is built from 16 residues. CDR3 sequence: CASSLMSVSGANVLTF. CDR3 coding DNA: TGTGCCAGCAGCTTAATGTCCGTCTCTGGGGCCAACGTCCTGACTTTC. The complete variable domain, with remaining parts taken from reference TRBV11-2 and TRBJ2-6, reads EAGVAQSPRYKIIEKRQSVAFWCNPISGHATLYWYQQILGQGPKLLIQFQNNGVVDDSQLPKDRFSAERLKGVDSTLKIQPAKLEDSAVYLCASSLMSVSGANVLTFGAGSRLTVL.

This clone was detected a few times. This chain connects TRBV6-1 to TRBJ1-2, with 9 bases identical to TRBD1. V lost 6 bases to trimming and J lost 3 bases; unmatched junction nucleotides: 8. Germline loops: CDR1 MNHNS, CDR2 SASEGT. The CDR3 spans 15 residues. The CDR3 nucleotides are TGTGCCAGCAGAAGTCCCGGGACAGGGCACTATGGCTACACCTTC. It translates to CASRSPGTGHYGYTF.